This T cell receptor beta chain was captured by sequencing in a study of T cell repertoires in cytomegalovirus infection. Study information: The study used recently identified HLA-C-restricted and well-studied HLA-B-restricted CMV epitopes. Study results and limitations: Summed frequency of shared TCR beta families picked out CMV carriers who also had the relevant HLA.

Each CDR3 protein is one row after TCRdb ran MiXCR on the reads. The sample shows a few hundred thousand distinct CDR3 sequences, 42% of them seen only once. Concerning this clonotype: Its specificity is unknown.

Germline V gives CDR1 SGHAT, CDR2 FQNNGV. The CDR3 contains 15 residues. Trimming pared 5 bases from V and 1 base from J, leaving 14 bases between. The sequencing here drew on cultured PBMCs, taken from culture after CMV antigen stimulation. V usage is TRBV11-2 and J usage is TRBJ1-1; maybe TRBD1 (6 bases). This receptor was obtained from a human donor in good health (CMV status not recorded). Some clones in this sample may be carry-over from other donors' samples. The CDR3 loop reads CASSIGGIGNTEAFF. Here the CDR3 DNA reads TGTGCCAGCAGCATAGGGGGAATTGGGAACACTGAAGCTTTCTTT.